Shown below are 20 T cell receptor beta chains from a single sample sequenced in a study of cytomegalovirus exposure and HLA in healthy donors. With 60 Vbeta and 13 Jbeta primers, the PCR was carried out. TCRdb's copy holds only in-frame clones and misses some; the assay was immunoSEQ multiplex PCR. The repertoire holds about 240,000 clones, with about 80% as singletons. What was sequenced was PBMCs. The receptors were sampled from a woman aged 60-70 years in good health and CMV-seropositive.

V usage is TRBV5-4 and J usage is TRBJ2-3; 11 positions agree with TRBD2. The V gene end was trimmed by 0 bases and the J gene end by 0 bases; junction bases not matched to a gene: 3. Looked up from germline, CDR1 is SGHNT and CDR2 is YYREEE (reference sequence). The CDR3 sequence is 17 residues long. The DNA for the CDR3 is TGTGCCAGCAGCTTGGTGGGGACTAGCGGAAGCACAGATACGCAGTATTTT. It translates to CASSLVGTSGSTDTQYF.

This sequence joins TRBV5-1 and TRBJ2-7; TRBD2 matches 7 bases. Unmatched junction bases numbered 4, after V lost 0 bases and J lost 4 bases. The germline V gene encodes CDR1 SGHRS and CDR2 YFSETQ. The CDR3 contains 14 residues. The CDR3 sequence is CASSLDGLEYEQYF. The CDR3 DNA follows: TGCGCCAGCAGCTTGGATGGACTAGAATACGAGCAGTACTTC.

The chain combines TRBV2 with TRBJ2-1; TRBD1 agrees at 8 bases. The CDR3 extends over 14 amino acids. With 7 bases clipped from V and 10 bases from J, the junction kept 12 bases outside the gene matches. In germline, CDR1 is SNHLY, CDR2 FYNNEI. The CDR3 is CASTVAGQAIEQFF. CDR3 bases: TGTGCCAGCACCGTGGCGGGACAGGCTATCGAGCAGTTCTTC.

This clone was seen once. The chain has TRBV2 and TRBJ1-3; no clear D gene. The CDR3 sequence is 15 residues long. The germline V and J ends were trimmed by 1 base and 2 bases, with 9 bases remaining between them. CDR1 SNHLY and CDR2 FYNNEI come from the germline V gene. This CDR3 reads CASSEDVRTGNTIYF. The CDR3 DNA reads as TGTGCCAGCAGTGAAGACGTGCGGACTGGAAACACCATATATTTT.

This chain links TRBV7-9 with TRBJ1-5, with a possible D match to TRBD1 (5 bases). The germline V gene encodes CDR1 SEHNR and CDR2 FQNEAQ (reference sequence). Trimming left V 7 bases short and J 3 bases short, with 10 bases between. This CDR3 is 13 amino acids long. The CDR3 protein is CASNTRDNQPQHF. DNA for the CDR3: TGTGCCAGCAACACCAGGGACAATCAGCCCCAGCATTTT.

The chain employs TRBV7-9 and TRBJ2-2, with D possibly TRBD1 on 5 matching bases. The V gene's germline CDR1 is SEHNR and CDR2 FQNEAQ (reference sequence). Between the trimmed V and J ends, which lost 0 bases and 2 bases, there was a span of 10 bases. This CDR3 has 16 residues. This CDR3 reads CASSLARQTNTGELFF. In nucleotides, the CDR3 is TGTGCCAGCAGCTTAGCGAGACAGACAAACACCGGGGAGCTGTTTTTT.

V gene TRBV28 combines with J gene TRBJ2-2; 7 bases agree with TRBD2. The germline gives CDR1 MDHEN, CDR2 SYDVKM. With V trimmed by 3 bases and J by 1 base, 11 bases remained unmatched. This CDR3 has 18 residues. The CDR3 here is CASSFKASGVVNTGELFF. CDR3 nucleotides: TGTGCCAGCAGTTTTAAGGCTAGCGGAGTCGTGAACACCGGGGAGCTGTTTTTT.

The CDR3 bases are TGCGCCAGCAGCTTGGGGCGACTAGCCTACGAGCAGTACTTC. As protein: CASSLGRLAYEQYF. The rearrangement joins TRBV5-1 to TRBJ2-7; perhaps TRBD2 as D (6 bases). Trimming removed 0 bases at V and 2 bases at J, with 9 bases between. This CDR3 contains 14 residues. Germline V gene data show CDR1 as SGHRS and CDR2 as YFSETQ.

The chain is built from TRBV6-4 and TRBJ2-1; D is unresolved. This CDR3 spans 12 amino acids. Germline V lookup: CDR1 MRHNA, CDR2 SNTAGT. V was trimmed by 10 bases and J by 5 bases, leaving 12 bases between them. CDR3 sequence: CAIGNRDNEQFF. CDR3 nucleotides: TGTGCCATCGGTAACCGGGACAATGAGCAGTTCTTC.

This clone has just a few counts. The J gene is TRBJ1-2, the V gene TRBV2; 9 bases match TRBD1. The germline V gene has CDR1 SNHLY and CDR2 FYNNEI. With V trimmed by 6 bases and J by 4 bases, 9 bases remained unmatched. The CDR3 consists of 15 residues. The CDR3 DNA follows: TGTGCCAGCAGGTACCAACAGGGGGCAAGCTATGGCTACACCTTC. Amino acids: CASRYQQGASYGYTF.

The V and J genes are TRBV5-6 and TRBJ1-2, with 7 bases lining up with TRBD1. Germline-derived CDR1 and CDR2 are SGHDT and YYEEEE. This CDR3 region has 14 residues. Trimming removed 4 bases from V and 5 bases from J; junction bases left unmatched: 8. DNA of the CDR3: TGTGCCAGCAGCAACCGGGACAGTGATTATGGCTACACCTTC. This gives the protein CASSNRDSDYGYTF.

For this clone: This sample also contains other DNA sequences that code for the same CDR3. The CDR3, as DNA: TGCGCCAGCAGCTTGGCCGGGGGGGAAGCTTTCTTT. Translation gives CASSLAGGEAFF. This chain links TRBV5-1 with TRBJ1-1; D possibly corresponds to TRBD1 (5 bases). This CDR3 is built from 12 residues. The germline V and J ends were trimmed by 0 bases and 8 bases, with 8 bases remaining between them. Germline CDR1 and CDR2: SGHRS and YFSETQ.

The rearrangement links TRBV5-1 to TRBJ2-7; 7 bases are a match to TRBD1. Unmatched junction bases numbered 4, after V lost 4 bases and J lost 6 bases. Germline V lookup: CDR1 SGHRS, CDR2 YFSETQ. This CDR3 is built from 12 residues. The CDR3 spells CASSQTGAEQYF. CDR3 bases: TGCGCCAGCAGCCAAACAGGGGCCGAGCAGTACTTC.

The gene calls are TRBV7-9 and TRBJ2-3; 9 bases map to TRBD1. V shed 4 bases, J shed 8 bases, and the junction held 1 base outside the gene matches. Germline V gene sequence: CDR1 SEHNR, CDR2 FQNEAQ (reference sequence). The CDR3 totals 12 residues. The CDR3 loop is CASSYRGLTQYF. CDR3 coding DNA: TGTGCCAGCAGCTACAGGGGGCTTACGCAGTATTTT.

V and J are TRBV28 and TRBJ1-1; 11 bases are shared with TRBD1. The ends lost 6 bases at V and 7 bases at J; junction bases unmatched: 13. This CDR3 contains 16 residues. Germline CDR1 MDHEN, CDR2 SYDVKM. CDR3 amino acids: CASSQDRGRRLFEAFF. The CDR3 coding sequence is TGTGCCAGCAGCCAGGACAGGGGGCGCCGCCTCTTTGAAGCTTTCTTT.

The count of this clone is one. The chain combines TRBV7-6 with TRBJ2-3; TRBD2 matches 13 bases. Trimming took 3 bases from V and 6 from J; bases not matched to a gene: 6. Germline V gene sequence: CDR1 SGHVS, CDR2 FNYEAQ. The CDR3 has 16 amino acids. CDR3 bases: TGTGCCAGCAGCTTGACTAGCGGGAGGACCGTGGATACGCAGTATTTT. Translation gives CASSLTSGRTVDTQYF.

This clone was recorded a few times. The CDR3 region is CASSLAAGSGANVLTF. CDR3 in DNA: TGTGCCAGCAGCTTAGCGGCAGGCTCTGGGGCCAACGTCCTGACTTTC. The V and J genes are TRBV7-8 and TRBJ2-6; D is ambiguous. The CDR3 length is 16 residues. Germline values: CDR1 SGHVS, CDR2 FQNEAQ. Trimming stripped 0 bases from V and 0 bases from J, with 6 bases between.

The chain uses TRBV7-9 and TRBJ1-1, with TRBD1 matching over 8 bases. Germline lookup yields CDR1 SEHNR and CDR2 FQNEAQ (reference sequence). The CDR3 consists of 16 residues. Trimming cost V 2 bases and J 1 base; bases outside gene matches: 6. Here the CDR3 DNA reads TGTGCCAGCAGCTTAAAGCGCAGGGGGCCGAACACTGAAGCTTTCTTT. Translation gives CASSLKRRGPNTEAFF. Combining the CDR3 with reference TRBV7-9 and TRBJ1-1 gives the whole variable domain DTGVSQNPRHKITKRGQNVTFRCDPISEHNRLYWYRQTLGQGPEFLTYFQNEAQLEKSRLLSDRFSAERPKGSFSTLEIQRTEQGDSAMYLCASSLKRRGPNTEAFFGQGTRLTVV.

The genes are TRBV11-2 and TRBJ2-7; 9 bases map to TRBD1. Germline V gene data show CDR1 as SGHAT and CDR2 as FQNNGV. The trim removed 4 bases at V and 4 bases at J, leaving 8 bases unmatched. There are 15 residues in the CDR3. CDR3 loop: CASSSTGGRLYEQYF. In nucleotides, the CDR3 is TGTGCCAGCAGCTCTACAGGGGGCAGGTTATACGAGCAGTACTTC.

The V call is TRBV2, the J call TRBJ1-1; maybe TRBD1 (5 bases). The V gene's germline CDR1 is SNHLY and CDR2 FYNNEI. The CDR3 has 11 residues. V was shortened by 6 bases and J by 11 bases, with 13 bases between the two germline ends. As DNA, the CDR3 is TGTGCCAGCAGAACGACAGCCCAGGCTTTCTTT. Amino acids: CASRTTAQAFF.